These 23 T cell receptor beta chains came from one sample sequenced in a study of T-cell reconstitution after alpha-beta-depleted transplantation in children. A library of TCRbeta sequences, prepared with unique molecular identifiers, was generated. TCRdb re-called the PCR reads with MiXCR, one entry per CDR3 protein. The sample shows 300,000 to 350,000 distinct CDR3 sequences, around 25% of them seen only once. Sample: PBMCs, mostly from graft donor cells, taken 180 days after TCRalphabeta/CD19-depleted stem cell transplant. These TCRs come from a male patient younger than 18 who had a stem cell transplant for acute lymphoblastic leukemia, so the T cells may come from the graft donor.

The chain recombines TRBV5-5 with TRBJ2-3; D is tentatively TRBD1 or TRBD2 (5 bases each). CDR3 length: 16 amino acids. Germline CDR1 is SGHKS and CDR2 is YYEKEE (reference sequence). With 5 bases removed from V and 1 base from J, the gap between germline ends came to 17 bases. The chain's CDR3 is CASSLTPGSGTDTQYF. In DNA form, the CDR3 reads TGTGCCAGCAGTTTGACTCCAGGGAGCGGCACAGATACGCAGTATTTT. Combining the CDR3 with reference TRBV5-5 and TRBJ2-3 gives the whole variable domain DAGVTQSPTHLIKTRGQQVTLRCSPISGHKSVSWYQQVLGQGPQFIFQYYEKEERGRGNFPDRFSARQFPNYSSELNVNALLLGDSALYLCASSLTPGSGTDTQYFGPGTRLTVL.

The V gene is TRBV6-5, the J gene TRBJ2-7, with D possibly being TRBD1 or TRBD2 (5 bases each). CDR3 length: 16 amino acids. Trimming removed 4 bases at V and 3 bases at J, with 19 bases between. Germline assignment: CDR1 MNHEY and CDR2 SVGAGI. The CDR3 DNA sequence: TGTGCCAGCAGTTTAACCTCAACGGGACCCAGCTACGAGCAGTACTTC. Its protein product is CASSLTSTGPSYEQYF.

This chain links TRBV28 with TRBJ2-3; 13 positions match TRBD2. The germline V gene has CDR1 MDHEN and CDR2 SYDVKM. The CDR3 is 20 residues long. The trim removed 5 bases at V and 0 bases at J, leaving 14 bases unmatched. The CDR3 DNA reads TGTGCCAGCAGTACCCTAACTAGCGGGAGGGCCGAATCTAGCACAGATACGCAGTATTTT. Protein sequence: CASSTLTSGRAESSTDTQYF.

The chain has TRBV5-1 and TRBJ2-7, with D maybe TRBD2 (6 bases). The CDR3 has 15 residues. Germline V gene sequence: CDR1 SGHRS, CDR2 YFSETQ. Trimming removed 7 bases at V and 3 bases at J, with 20 bases between. The CDR3 sequence: CASRPQTGGGYEQYF. CDR3 nucleotide sequence: TGCGCCAGCCGCCCCCAAACTGGGGGAGGCTACGAGCAGTACTTC.

This clonotype was counted between two and nine times. The gene calls are TRBV4-1 and TRBJ2-7; TRBD2 matches 11 bases. V was pared by 3 bases and J by 9 bases, with 7 bases of the junction left unmatched. The CDR3 loop spans 14 amino acids. Germline lookup yields CDR1 MGHRA and CDR2 YSYEKL. DNA of the CDR3: TGCGCCAGCAGCCATCTAGCGGGAGGTGGTGGGCAGTACTTC. Translated, it gives CASSHLAGGGGQYF.

The chain combines TRBV20-1 with TRBJ2-2; the D gene is possibly TRBD2 (5 bases). Germline loops: CDR1 DFQATT, CDR2 SNEGSKA (reference sequence). The CDR3 runs to 13 residues. The ends were cut back, 3 bases at V and 0 bases at J, with 5 bases in the middle. The chain's CDR3 is CSASGTNTGELFF. Written as DNA, the CDR3 is TGCAGTGCTAGCGGGACGAACACCGGGGAGCTGTTTTTT.

The chain's CDR3 is CASSPVLGGDHGYTF. The CDR3 DNA reads as TGCGCCAGCAGTCCGGTACTGGGAGGGGATCATGGCTACACCTTC. The genes are TRBV10-2 and TRBJ1-2, with a tentative D call TRBD1 (5 bases). CDR1 is WSHSY and CDR2 is SAAADI in the germline V gene. This CDR3 spans 15 amino acids. The V end was cut by 5 bases, the J end by 6 bases, with 19 bases between.

The chain joins TRBV5-1 to TRBJ2-1; TRBD2 matches 8 bases. V dropped 4 bases and J dropped 0; count of bases not matched to a gene: 6. The CDR3 has 16 residues. CDR1 and CDR2 (germline): SGHRS, YFSETQ. The chain's CDR3 is CASSATGTSSYNEQFF. CDR3 DNA sequence: TGCGCCAGCAGCGCGACCGGGACTAGCTCCTACAATGAGCAGTTCTTC.

This clonotype has at least ten counts. The chain links TRBV10-3 to TRBJ2-5, with 14 bases fitting TRBD2. V was pared by 8 bases and J by 4 bases, with 0 bases of the junction left unmatched. The CDR3 spans 13 residues. CDR1 ENHRY and CDR2 SYGVKD come from the germline V gene. The CDR3 DNA sequence: TGTGCCATCGGACTAGCGGGAGGAGAGACCCAGTACTTC. Its translation: CAIGLAGGETQYF.

This clonotype was observed a handful of times. V usage is TRBV4-3 and J usage is TRBJ2-3, with D perhaps TRBD1 (5 bases). The CDR3 has 16 amino acids. Trimming removed 1 base at V and 0 bases at J, with 11 bases between. CDR1 is LGHNA and CDR2 is YSLEER in the germline V gene. CDR3: CASSQGAGYSTDTQYF. DNA of the CDR3: TGCGCCAGCAGCCAAGGAGCAGGGTATAGCACAGATACGCAGTATTTT.

The CDR3 DNA reads TGCAGTGCTAGACGCGGGAGTGGTACAGATACGCAGTATTTT. It encodes CSARRGSGTDTQYF. The chain employs TRBV20-1 and TRBJ2-3; TRBD2 matches 7 bases. CDR1 is DFQATT, CDR2 SNEGSKA, per germline (reference sequence). After removal of 2 bases from V and 3 bases from J, the junction contained 5 bases not matched to a gene. The CDR3 has 14 amino acids.

This clonotype was seen a handful of times. This sequence joins TRBV27 and TRBJ2-5; 8 bases match TRBD1. This CDR3 has 12 residues. Germline V gene data show CDR1 as MNHEY and CDR2 as SMNVEV (reference sequence). Unmatched junction bases numbered 3, after V lost 6 bases and J lost 6 bases. The CDR3 here is CASSGQGQTQYF. In DNA form, the CDR3 reads TGTGCCAGCAGCGGACAGGGCCAGACCCAGTACTTC.

This clonotype was seen only a few times. This chain joins TRBV15 and TRBJ2-5; no clear D gene. The germline V and J ends were trimmed by 7 bases and 1 base, with 13 bases remaining between them. CDR1 LNHNV and CDR2 YYDKDF come from the germline V gene (reference sequence). The CDR3 loop spans 14 amino acids. CDR3 sequence (DNA): TGTGCCACCAAGCCCCCCGGCTCCCAAGAGACCCAGTACTTC. Encoded protein: CATKPPGSQETQYF.

This clonotype was detected a few times. The chain has TRBV7-3 and TRBJ2-5; TRBD2 is a possible D gene (7 bases). Germline values: CDR1 SGHTA, CDR2 FQGTGA. The CDR3 loop spans 14 amino acids. V was pared by 2 bases and J by 4 bases, with 11 bases between. CDR3 in DNA: TGTGCCAGCAGCTTAGCGGGGGCTCTAGAGACCCAGTACTTC. It codes for CASSLAGALETQYF.

This clonotype was found a few times. This chain joins TRBV5-1 and TRBJ1-4, with a weak D call TRBD1 (5 bases). The CDR3 consists of 19 residues. V lost 4 bases and J 0 bases, leaving 22 bases between the germline ends. Germline V gene data show CDR1 as SGHRS and CDR2 as YFSETQ. The DNA for the CDR3 is TGCGCCAGCAGCCCACCACAGGACGCTTCTATACCAACTAATGAAAAACTGTTTTTT. This gives the protein CASSPPQDASIPTNEKLFF.

This clonotype was seen ten or more times. DNA for the CDR3: TGCGCCAGCAGCTTGCTGGGGACCCGGGAGACCCAGTACTTC. As protein: CASSLLGTRETQYF. J is TRBJ2-5 and V is TRBV5-1; D possibly matches TRBD1 or TRBD2 (5 bases each). CDR3 size: 14 residues. With 1 base removed from V and 5 bases from J, the gap between germline ends came to 12 bases. Germline CDR1 is SGHRS and CDR2 is YFSETQ.

The V and J genes are TRBV11-2 and TRBJ2-1; TRBD2 matches at 10 bases. Germline trimming cut 4 bases from V and 7 bases from J; bases unmatched to any gene: 16. CDR1 is SGHAT, CDR2 FQNNGV, per germline. The CDR3 sequence is 18 residues long. CDR3 protein: CASSSSVAGGGAGNEQFF. DNA for the CDR3: TGTGCCAGCAGCTCCTCCGTAGCGGGAGGTGGGGCCGGAAATGAGCAGTTCTTC.

The chain joins TRBV20-1 to TRBJ1-3; D not resolved. This CDR3 has 12 residues. V lost 7 bases and J lost 4, with 11 bases in between. In germline, CDR1 is DFQATT, CDR2 SNEGSKA (reference sequence). The CDR3 loop is CSGSGQGNTIYF. CDR3 sequence (DNA): TGCAGTGGTTCGGGTCAAGGAAACACCATATATTTT.

V and J are TRBV19 and TRBJ1-1; D might be TRBD1 (5 bases). CDR3 length: 15 amino acids. Germline V gene data show CDR1 as LNHDA and CDR2 as SQIVND (reference sequence). The V end was cut by 3 bases, the J end by 4 bases, with 15 bases between. As DNA, the CDR3 is TGTGCCAGTAGTATTAGAGGGACCGGTAGCACTGAAGCTTTCTTT. This encodes CASSIRGTGSTEAFF.

This chain uses TRBV18 with TRBJ1-1, with a weak D call TRBD1 (5 bases). From germline, CDR1 is KGHSH and CDR2 LQKENI. V was shortened by 4 bases and J by 10 bases, with 37 bases between the two germline ends. The CDR3 is 20 amino acids. CDR3 in amino acids: CASSLTDSVLRARQLDGAFF. The CDR3 DNA reads TGTGCCAGCTCACTCACTGACTCGGTTCTCAGGGCAAGACAGCTGGACGGAGCTTTCTTT.

The rearrangement uses TRBV7-3 and TRBJ1-6; a weak D match, TRBD1 (5 bases). Trimming left V 4 bases short and J 3 bases short, with 22 bases between. CDR3 length: 19 amino acids. Germline assignment: CDR1 SGHTA and CDR2 FQGTGA. The CDR3 DNA follows: TGTGCCAGCAGCTCCCGGGTACAGGCCTCCTTCTACTATAATTCACCCCTCCACTTT. Amino acid sequence: CASSSRVQASFYYNSPLHF.

This clonotype turned up a few times. This chain joins TRBV24-1 and TRBJ2-3, with 7 bases that match TRBD2. Germline values: CDR1 KGHDR, CDR2 SFDVKD. The CDR3 consists of 16 residues. V was pared by 5 bases and J by 2 bases, with 9 bases of the junction left unmatched. CDR3 amino acids: CATSGPGLSLTDTQYF. The CDR3 DNA reads as TGTGCCACCAGTGGCCCGGGACTATCGCTCACAGATACGCAGTATTTT.

The CDR3 loop is CASSWDGTGQPQHF. CDR3 nucleotide sequence: TGTGCCAGTAGTTGGGACGGGACGGGGCAGCCCCAGCATTTT. J is TRBJ1-5 and V is TRBV19; TRBD1 might be the D (5 bases). The CDR3 has 14 residues. Germline-derived CDR1 and CDR2 are LNHDA and SQIVND (reference sequence). Trimming cost V 5 bases and J 7 bases, with 15 bases left between them.